This T cell receptor (beta chain) emerged from a study of cytomegalovirus exposure and HLA in healthy donors. For the study at large: In a previous analysis, some 120 million unique TCR beta sequences were found from about 179 million T cells.

Trimming left V 5 bases short and J 8 bases short, with 15 bases between. This CDR3 contains 13 residues. Germline CDR1 reads MNHNY; CDR2 reads SVGAGI (reference sequence). This clone appeared a single time. Use of 60 Vbeta and 13 Jbeta primers characterized the PCR. The protocol was immunoSEQ multiplex PCR, while the TCRdb copy is restricted to in-frame clones and leaves out a portion. The sample shows about 160,000 clones, 77% of them seen only once. This receptor was obtained from a woman in her 30s in good health and CMV-seronegative. Material: PBMCs. The chain combines TRBV6-6 with TRBJ1-2; no reliable D call. As DNA, the CDR3 is TGTGCCAGCAGTCGCCGTCGGGAGGACGGCTACACCTTC. This sequence encodes CASSRRREDGYTF.